This T cell receptor beta chain was profiled in a study of T cells after posttransplantation cyclophosphamide. The study, taken as a whole, reports: Donor CD8+ memory clones often dominated recipient blood repertoires at later times. Recipient CMV seropositivity and CMV reactivation strongly tracked TRB clonality.

Assay: immunoSEQ multiplex PCR; the TCRdb copy retains only in-frame clones and omits some. The table lists 20,000 to 25,000 clones, roughly 67% of them singletons. The V end was cut by 5 bases, the J end by 0 bases, with 8 bases between. This CDR3 is 14 amino acids long. Germline V gene data show CDR1 as SGHTA and CDR2 as FQGNSA. The sample holds a few counts of this clone. As yet, its antigen is unknown. This clonotype originated in a woman in her sixties in good health, CMV-negative, and a related stem cell transplant donor. The J gene is TRBJ1-5, the V gene TRBV7-2; D might be TRBD1 (5 bases). Sequenced: memory CD4+ T cells sorted from PBMCs. DNA of the CDR3: TGTGCCAGCAGCCCAGGGTTTAGCAATCAGCCCCAGCATTTT. It yields the protein CASSPGFSNQPQHF.